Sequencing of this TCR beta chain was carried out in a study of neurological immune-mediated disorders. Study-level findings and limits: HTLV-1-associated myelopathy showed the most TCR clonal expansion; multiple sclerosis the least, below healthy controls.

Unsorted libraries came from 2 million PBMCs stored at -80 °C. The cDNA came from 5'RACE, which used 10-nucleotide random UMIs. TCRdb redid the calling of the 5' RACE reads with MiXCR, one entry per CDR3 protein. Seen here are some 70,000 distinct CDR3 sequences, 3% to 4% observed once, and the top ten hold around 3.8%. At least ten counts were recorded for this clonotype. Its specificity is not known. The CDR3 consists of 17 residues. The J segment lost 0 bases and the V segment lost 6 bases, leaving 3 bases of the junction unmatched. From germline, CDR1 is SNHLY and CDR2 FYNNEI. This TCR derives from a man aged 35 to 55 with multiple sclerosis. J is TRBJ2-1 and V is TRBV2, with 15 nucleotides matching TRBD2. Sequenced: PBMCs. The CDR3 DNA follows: TGTGCCAGCAGCGGGACTAGCGGGGGGATCTCCTACAATGAGCAGTTCTTC. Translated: CASSGTSGGISYNEQFF.